Presented here are 8 T cell receptor beta chains from one specimen sequenced in a study of regulatory T cells in long-lasting Graves disease. Specified time point: newly diagnosed GD, antithyroid drugs for less than 3 months. Preparation of the TCR library used RNA extracted from PBMCs. Both iRepertoire HTBI primers and Arm-PCR of CDR3 regions were used to build the TCR beta libraries. TCRdb re-analysed the multiplex PCR reads in MiXCR, keeping a single row per CDR3 protein. Of 300,000 to 400,000 distinct CDR3 sequences in the sample, about a sixth are singletons; the top ten hold less than 35%. The same specimen was also included in a second study, on T cells in Graves' hyperthyroidism and ophthalmopathy.

This material consisted of peripheral blood mononuclear cells (PBMCs), taken at new diagnosis, from a patient treated with antithyroid drugs. All receptors derive from a man aged 35 to 55 with Graves disease.

Many counts were recorded for this clonotype. V is TRBV20-1 and J is TRBJ1-1, with D possibly matching TRBD1 (5 bases). This CDR3 spans 14 amino acids. Germline CDR1 and CDR2: DFQATT and SNEGSKA (reference sequence). The V end was cut by 3 bases, the J end by 5 bases, with 16 bases between. Written as DNA, the CDR3 is TGCAGTGCTAGCTCTCCAGGGCGTGTGACTGAAGCTTTCTTT. Its translation is CSASSPGRVTEAFF.

This clonotype has a handful of counts. This rearrangement joins TRBV11-3 to TRBJ2-5; the D gene could be TRBD1 or TRBD2 (5 bases each). Germline values: CDR1 SGHNT, CDR2 YENEEA. The CDR3 sequence is 17 residues long. Trimming left V 1 base short and J 3 bases short, with 18 bases between. Written as DNA, the CDR3 is TGTGCCAGCAGCTTAGCCTTCCGAGGGGACGGAAAAGAGACCCAGTACTTC. Encoded protein: CASSLAFRGDGKETQYF.

This clonotype is judged medium-sized. V and J are TRBV27 and TRBJ2-1; TRBD2 matches 10 bases. Trimming took 2 bases from V and 8 from J; bases not matched to a gene: 6. CDR1 is MNHEY and CDR2 is SMNVEV in the germline V gene (reference sequence). The CDR3 sequence is 15 residues long. The CDR3 DNA is TGTGCCAGCAGTTTACCCGGGACTAGCGCCGATGAGCAGTTCTTC. Protein: CASSLPGTSADEQFF.

This clonotype was seen at least ten times. V usage is TRBV2 and J usage is TRBJ2-7; D is undetermined. In germline, CDR1 is SNHLY, CDR2 FYNNEI. V was trimmed by 8 bases and J by 2 bases, leaving 10 bases between them. The CDR3 sequence is 12 residues long. The CDR3, as DNA: TGTGCCAGCCGGAGACAAGCCTACGAGCAGTACTTC. As protein: CASRRQAYEQYF.

Ten or more counts support this clonotype. CDR3 bases: TGCGCCAGCAGTGGGACAGGGGGCCGCGAGCAGTACTTC. It translates to CASSGTGGREQYF. This chain uses TRBV10-2 with TRBJ2-7; 11 nucleotides align to TRBD1. CDR1 is WSHSY and CDR2 is SAAADI in the germline V gene. The V and J ends lost 4 bases and 6 bases, in that order; junction bases with no gene match: 2. The CDR3 length is 13 residues.

This clonotype was picked up many times. The rearrangement uses TRBV20-1 and TRBJ2-3; D perhaps matches TRBD2 (5 bases). The germline V and J ends were trimmed by 3 bases and 1 base, with 11 bases remaining between them. CDR1 is DFQATT, CDR2 SNEGSKA, per germline (reference sequence). The CDR3 consists of 14 residues. The CDR3 DNA reads TGCAGTGCTAGGTCGGGGTGGGGCACAGATACGCAGTATTTT. Its protein product is CSARSGWGTDTQYF.

Comments on this clonotype: A much larger clone differs by one base, so this may be a read error. The V and J genes are TRBV2 and TRBJ1-5; D possibly corresponds to TRBD1 (5 bases). The CDR3 has 17 amino acids. Germline V gene data show CDR1 as SNHLY and CDR2 as FYNNEI. Trimming cost V 3 bases and J 8 bases, with 23 bases left between them. CDR3 bases: TGTGCCAGCAGTGAGATTAATTGGGGGTGGGCGGGGGAGCCCCAGCATTTT. Translating it yields CASSEINWGWAGEPQHF. The variable domain in full, completed from reference TRBV2 and TRBJ1-5, reads EPEVTQTPSHQVTQMGQEVILRCVPISNHLYFYWYRQILGQKVEFLVSFYNNEISEKSEIFDDQFSVERPDGSNFTLKIRSTKLEDSAMYFCASSEINWGWAGEPQHFGDGTRLSIL.

This clonotype was found a few times. This sequence joins TRBV5-1 and TRBJ2-1, with TRBD2 identical over 8 bases. Germline assignment: CDR1 SGHRS and CDR2 YFSETQ. The CDR3 has 14 amino acids. J gave up 8 bases and V 2 bases, and 6 bases lay outside the gene matches. The CDR3 bases are TGCGCCAGCAGCTTCCGGGGGGGCCCGCATGAGCAGTTCTTC. Amino acids: CASSFRGGPHEQFF.